These 19 T cell receptor beta chains were sequenced from one sample in a study of blood T cell repertoires in COVID-19. Repertoires were generated with immunoSEQ multiplex PCR, while TCRdb's copy carries only in-frame clones and drops some. The sample has around 270,000 clones, about 88% seen once. Sequencing input: peripheral blood. Receptor source: a man in his thirties or forties with active or convalescent COVID-19.

This sequence joins TRBV7-2 and TRBJ1-2; the match to TRBD1 covers 7 bases. CDR1 and CDR2 from the germline V gene are SGHTA and FQGNSA. After removal of 5 bases from V and 2 bases from J, the junction contained 11 bases not matched to a gene. CDR3 length: 16 amino acids. The CDR3 reads CASSHRQGSFNYGYTF. The CDR3 nucleotides read TGTGCCAGCAGCCACAGACAGGGCTCCTTCAACTATGGCTACACCTTC.

The V and J genes are TRBV19 and TRBJ2-4; the match to TRBD2 covers 9 bases. The junction had 4 bases not matched to a gene; V was cut back by 1 base and J by 0 bases. The CDR3 is made up of 17 amino acids. The germline CDR1 and CDR2 sequences are LNHDA and SQIVND (reference sequence). CDR3: CASSIAASGVAKNIQYF. The CDR3 DNA follows: TGTGCCAGTAGTATAGCCGCTAGCGGGGTAGCCAAAAACATTCAGTACTTC.

This chain's CDR3 is CASSLVSRSYNSPLHF. As DNA, the CDR3 is TGTGCCAGCAGCTTAGTATCTCGCTCCTATAATTCACCCCTCCACTTT. This sequence joins TRBV7-2 and TRBJ1-6; D not certain. V dropped 1 base and J dropped 0 bases, with 7 bases sitting between them. CDR1 SGHTA and CDR2 FQGNSA come from the germline V gene. The CDR3 totals 16 residues.

This clone has a handful of counts. This chain connects TRBV6-5 to TRBJ1-3; maybe TRBD1 (5 bases). The germline CDR1 and CDR2 sequences are MNHEY and SVGAGI. Trimming removed 3 bases from V and 7 bases from J, with 16 bases in between. This CDR3 contains 15 residues. The CDR3 region has the DNA TGTGCCAGCAGTTATGGAGTTGCGGGGCTGAACACCATATATTTT. This sequence encodes CASSYGVAGLNTIYF.

The rearrangement links TRBV5-8 to TRBJ1-2; 8 bases match TRBD1. V trimming: 4 bases; J trimming: 2 bases; junction bases outside the gene matches: 7. Germline V gene lookup returns CDR1 SGHTS and CDR2 YDEGEE. The CDR3 is made up of 15 amino acids. The CDR3 coding sequence is TGTGCCAGCAGCCGAGATGGACAGGGAAACTATGGCTACACCTTC. Translating it yields CASSRDGQGNYGYTF.

Only a few counts were recorded for this clone. The gene calls are TRBV4-3 and TRBJ2-1; TRBD1 matches 10 bases. This CDR3 is built from 16 residues. Germline-derived CDR1 and CDR2 are LGHNA and YSLEER. V lost 7 bases and J lost 8; bases outside the gene matches: 14. The CDR3 DNA follows: TGCGCCAGCACCGAGACCCCGGGACAGGGGATCGATGAGCAGTTCTTC. Its protein is CASTETPGQGIDEQFF.

V and J are TRBV21-1 and TRBJ2-3; TRBD1, as called in the table, went unchecked against the DNA. TRBV21-1 is given as a pseudogene. The CDR3 is made up of 19 amino acids. This CDR3 reads CASSKDGPTGQGSTDTQYF. The DNA of the CDR3 is TGTGCCAGCAGCAAAGATGGACCCACGGGACAGGGCTCCACAGATACGCAGTATTTT.

V usage is TRBV3-1 (or the pseudogene TRBV3-2) and J usage is TRBJ2-1; no clear D gene. CDR1 is LGHDT, CDR2 YNNKEL, per germline (reference sequence). The CDR3 has 14 residues. The V end was cut by 6 bases, the J end by 4 bases, with 13 bases between. In DNA form, the CDR3 reads TGTGCCAGCAGTCCCTTGTCAGGATACAATGAGCAGTTCTTC. It yields the protein CASSPLSGYNEQFF.

This chain links TRBV12-3 or TRBV12-4 with TRBJ1-6, with D hard to call. Trimming shortened V by 0 bases and J by 10 bases, and 7 bases separated the two germline ends. The CDR3 is made up of 13 amino acids. The CDR3 coding sequence is TGTGCCAGCAGTTTAGCGCAGAGGTCACCCCTCCACTTT. The encoded protein is CASSLAQRSPLHF.

The V gene is TRBV14, the J gene TRBJ2-1, with 10 bases that match TRBD2. The V and J ends lost 2 bases and 8 bases, in that order; junction bases with no gene match: 3. In germline, CDR1 is SGHDN, CDR2 FVKESK. This CDR3 spans 14 amino acids. The CDR3 region is CASSQQRGGHEQFF. CDR3 nucleotide sequence: TGTGCCAGCAGCCAACAGCGGGGGGGCCATGAGCAGTTCTTC.

V gene TRBV27 combines with J gene TRBJ1-5; 8 bases fit TRBD1. CDR1 is MNHEY and CDR2 is SMNVEV in the germline V gene (reference sequence). V dropped 6 bases and J dropped 7; count of bases not matched to a gene: 8. The CDR3 spans 14 residues. CDR3 DNA sequence: TGTGCCAGCAGGATAACAGGGGGGGGCCAGCCCCAGCATTTT. Translation: CASRITGGGQPQHF.

This chain joins TRBV6-5 and TRBJ1-2, with a weak D call TRBD1 (5 bases). Trimming took off 6 bases at V and 5 bases at J, with 13 bases between the two ends. In germline, CDR1 is MNHEY, CDR2 SVGAGI. The length of the CDR3 is 13 residues. The CDR3 coding sequence is TGTGCCAGCAGCCCCGGGGGAGGTTATGGCTACACCTTC. Amino acids: CASSPGGGYGYTF.

This chain joins TRBV4-3 and TRBJ1-6; D remains ambiguous. Trimming cost V 3 bases and J 10 bases, with 22 bases left between them. The CDR3 consists of 17 residues. The germline gives CDR1 LGHNA, CDR2 YSLEER. CDR3 in amino acids: CASSQQPGKGLGSPLHF. In DNA, the CDR3 is TGCGCCAGCAGCCAGCAACCGGGGAAAGGGTTAGGCTCACCCCTCCACTTT.

The chain recombines TRBV6-1 with TRBJ1-5; 9 bases match TRBD1. Germline CDR1 MNHNS, CDR2 SASEGT. This CDR3 is built from 16 residues. Losses at the gene ends were 2 bases for V and 6 bases for J; bases not matched to a gene: 8. The CDR3 is CASSEQTGGAGQPQHF. CDR3 DNA sequence: TGTGCCAGCAGTGAACAGACAGGGGGAGCGGGTCAGCCCCAGCATTTT.

The chain uses TRBV4-1 and TRBJ1-6, with 8 bases identical to TRBD1. CDR3 length equals 19 residues. The V gene's germline CDR1 is MGHRA and CDR2 YSYEKL. J gave up 0 bases and V 0 bases, and 7 bases lay outside the gene matches. CDR3 loop: CASSQESGGIYSYNSPLHF. The CDR3 DNA reads as TGCGCCAGCAGCCAAGAATCAGGGGGCATATACTCCTATAATTCACCCCTCCACTTT.

The gene calls are TRBV4-2 and TRBJ2-6; 12 positions match TRBD1. The CDR3 consists of 18 residues. V shed 4 bases, J shed 0 bases, and the junction held 4 bases outside the gene matches. Germline values: CDR1 LGHNA, CDR2 YNFKEQ. The CDR3 region is CASSPGTGGSSGANVLTF. The CDR3 coding sequence is TGTGCCAGCAGCCCGGGGACAGGGGGCAGCTCTGGGGCCAACGTCCTGACTTTC.

CDR3 amino acids: CASSQEAKIHEQFF. The CDR3, as DNA: TGTGCCAGCAGCCAGGAGGCCAAAATCCATGAGCAGTTCTTC. The gene calls are TRBV4-2 and TRBJ2-1, with D perhaps TRBD2 (5 bases). This CDR3 contains 14 residues. V was trimmed by 3 bases and J by 8 bases, leaving 14 bases between them. Germline values: CDR1 LGHNA, CDR2 YNFKEQ.

The rearrangement links TRBV5-4 to TRBJ2-7; TRBD1 aligns across 9 bases. Trimming at V came to 1 base and at J to 3 bases, leaving 5 bases not matched to a gene. This CDR3 region has 15 residues. Germline V lookup: CDR1 SGHNT, CDR2 YYREEE (reference sequence). In nucleotides, the CDR3 is TGTGCCAGCAGCTTGTGGGGACAGGGTCGCTACGAGCAGTACTTC. Protein sequence: CASSLWGQGRYEQYF.

This clone showed up just once. This rearrangement joins TRBV5-5 to TRBJ2-7; 8 bases align to TRBD2. This CDR3 contains 13 residues. Trimming removed 6 bases from V and 2 bases from J; junction bases left unmatched: 4. CDR1 and CDR2 from the germline V gene are SGHKS and YYEKEE (reference sequence). CDR3 residues: CASTYGGAYEQYF. The CDR3, as DNA: TGTGCCAGCACCTACGGGGGGGCCTACGAGCAGTACTTC.